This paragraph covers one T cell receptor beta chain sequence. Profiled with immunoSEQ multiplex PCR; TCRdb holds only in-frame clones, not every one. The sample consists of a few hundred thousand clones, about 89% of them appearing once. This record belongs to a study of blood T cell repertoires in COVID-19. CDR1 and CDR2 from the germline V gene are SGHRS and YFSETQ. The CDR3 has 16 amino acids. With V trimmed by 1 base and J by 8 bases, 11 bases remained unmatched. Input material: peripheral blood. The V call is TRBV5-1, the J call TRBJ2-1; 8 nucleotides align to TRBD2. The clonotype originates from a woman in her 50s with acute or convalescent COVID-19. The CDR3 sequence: CASSLRGAGARDEQFF. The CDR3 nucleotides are TGCGCCAGCAGCTTGAGAGGAGCGGGAGCTAGGGATGAGCAGTTCTTC.